This TCR beta chain was documented in a study of cytomegalovirus exposure and HLA in healthy donors. Turning to the study itself: Assignment to the Caucasian-associated ancestry cluster applied to approximately 80% of the 350 to 500 genotyped donors. Findings and limits, study-wide: In a later analysis, across HLA loci, associated TCR counts were highest for DRB1, lowest for HLA-C. A later analysis linked a missense DCLRE1C variant to TCR beta V- and J-gene trimming.

Use of 60 Vbeta and 13 Jbeta primers characterized the PCR. The assay was immunoSEQ multiplex PCR, and TCRdb's table has in-frame clones only and misses some. Here the sample spans under 200,000 clones, approximately 79% being singletons. The germline V and J ends were trimmed by 2 bases and 0 bases, with 5 bases remaining between them. Germline assignment: CDR1 SGHRS and CDR2 YFSETQ. The CDR3 totals 13 residues. There are a few counts of this clone. The antigen is unknown. Other nucleotide sequences in the sample specify the same CDR3. The chain recombines TRBV5-1 with TRBJ1-1, with no clear D. This sequence was found in a woman between 35 and 50 years old in good health and CMV-seronegative. Material: PBMCs. The CDR3 sequence: CASSLSMNTEAFF. Here the CDR3 DNA reads TGCGCCAGCAGCTTAAGCATGAACACTGAAGCTTTCTTT.